A selection of T cell receptor beta chains follows, all from one sample in a study of identical twins. TCRdb re-analysed the 5' RACE reads in MiXCR, keeping a single row per CDR3 protein. The sample has over 200,000 distinct CDR3 sequences, 5% to 7% seen once. The same data also went into a second study, on T cells expressing NK-cell markers.

Sequencing was performed on CD8+ T cells sorted from blood. The receptors were gathered from a woman aged 18-29 years in good health. The CDR3 runs from the conserved cysteine through the conserved F or W. The order of the fields is CDR3 DNA, CDR3 protein, J gene, V gene, clone size, D gene. A D gene is named only where the DNA matches it firmly. Not all rows give a size; the values are once, few, many and, for expanded clones, a class.

cdr3_nt: TGTGCCAGCAGCACTAAGGGGGGGATCTCTGGAAACACCATATATTTT; cdr3_aa: CASSTKGGISGNTIYF; j_call: TRBJ1-3; v_call: TRBV7-6; clone_size: few; d_call: NA
cdr3_nt: TGCAGTGCCTCGTCACCGGGACTAGACCACAATGAGCAGTTCTTC; cdr3_aa: CSASSPGLDHNEQFF; j_call: TRBJ2-1; v_call: TRBV20-1; clone_size: many; d_call: TRBD2
cdr3_nt: TGTGCCAGCGAGATAGGCACTGAAGCTTTCTTT; cdr3_aa: CASEIGTEAFF; j_call: TRBJ1-1; v_call: TRBV12-3/TRBV12-4; clone_size: many; d_call: NA
cdr3_nt: TGTGCCAGCAGTCATGGACTAGGGGAGGTCTACGAGCAGTACTTC; cdr3_aa: CASSHGLGEVYEQYF; j_call: TRBJ2-7; v_call: TRBV11-2; clone_size: NA; d_call: TRBD2
cdr3_nt: TGTGCCAGCAGCTTCCCCGAGAGGGGCTACGAGCAGTACTTC; cdr3_aa: CASSFPERGYEQYF; j_call: TRBJ2-7; v_call: TRBV7-9; clone_size: few; d_call: NA
cdr3_nt: TGTGCCAGCAGTTACTCGATCGTGGAGCAGTACTTC; cdr3_aa: CASSYSIVEQYF; j_call: TRBJ2-7; v_call: TRBV6-2/TRBV6-3; clone_size: NA; d_call: NA
cdr3_nt: TGTGCCTGGAGTGAGGGGAGTAATGAGCAGTTCTTC; cdr3_aa: CAWSEGSNEQFF; j_call: TRBJ2-1; v_call: TRBV30; clone_size: few; d_call: NA
cdr3_nt: TGTGCCAGCAGCGCGGGACTAGCGGAAACGTACCAAGAGACCCAGTACTTC; cdr3_aa: CASSAGLAETYQETQYF; j_call: TRBJ2-5; v_call: TRBV5-6; clone_size: NA; d_call: TRBD2
cdr3_nt: TGTGCCACCAGCAGGCCCACGTCGGCGGATACGCAGTATTTT; cdr3_aa: CATSRPTSADTQYF; j_call: TRBJ2-3; v_call: TRBV15; clone_size: many; d_call: NA
cdr3_nt: TGTGCCAGCAGTGACGGGGCGGGAGGGTACAATGAGCAGTTCTTC; cdr3_aa: CASSDGAGGYNEQFF; j_call: TRBJ2-1; v_call: TRBV6-4; clone_size: NA; d_call: TRBD2
cdr3_nt: TGCGCCAGCAGCTTGCTGGGGGGCCGCGATGAGCAGTTCTTC; cdr3_aa: CASSLLGGRDEQFF; j_call: TRBJ2-1; v_call: TRBV5-1; clone_size: few; d_call: NA
cdr3_nt: TGTGCCAGCAGCTTAGACCGGGGGGGCACAGATACGCAGTATTTT; cdr3_aa: CASSLDRGGTDTQYF; j_call: TRBJ2-3; v_call: TRBV11-2; clone_size: few; d_call: TRBD2
cdr3_nt: TGTGCCAGCAGCTGGGTCCGGGGCCTCAACACAGATACGCAGTATTTT; cdr3_aa: CASSWVRGLNTDTQYF; j_call: TRBJ2-3; v_call: TRBV11-3; clone_size: NA; d_call: NA
cdr3_nt: TGTGCCAGCAGCTTAGATCCCCCCCGCTCTAGCACAGATACGCAGTATTTT; cdr3_aa: CASSLDPPRSSTDTQYF; j_call: TRBJ2-3; v_call: TRBV11-3; clone_size: NA; d_call: NA
cdr3_nt: TGCAGTGCTAGTCAGAGGGAACCCTACGAGCAGTACTTC; cdr3_aa: CSASQREPYEQYF; j_call: TRBJ2-7; v_call: TRBV20-1; clone_size: many; d_call: NA
cdr3_nt: TGTGCCAGCAGGAACGGACAGGACTATGGCTACACCTTC; cdr3_aa: CASRNGQDYGYTF; j_call: TRBJ1-2; v_call: TRBV5-5; clone_size: few; d_call: TRBD1
cdr3_nt: TGTGCCAGCAGTTACACGGGCGGGGTCCACAATGAGCAGTTCTTC; cdr3_aa: CASSYTGGVHNEQFF; j_call: TRBJ2-1; v_call: TRBV6-5; clone_size: NA; d_call: NA
cdr3_nt: TGTGCCAGCAGAGGACAGGGGCACTATGGCTACACCTTC; cdr3_aa: CASRGQGHYGYTF; j_call: TRBJ1-2; v_call: TRBV6-1; clone_size: few; d_call: TRBD1
cdr3_nt: TGTGCCAGCGCTCTTGAGGTGAACACTGAAGCTTTCTTT; cdr3_aa: CASALEVNTEAFF; j_call: TRBJ1-1; v_call: TRBV5-6; clone_size: NA; d_call: NA
cdr3_nt: TGTGCCAGCAGTTTGGGGGGGCACTCCTACGAGCAGTACTTC; cdr3_aa: CASSLGGHSYEQYF; j_call: TRBJ2-7; v_call: TRBV12-3/TRBV12-4; clone_size: many; d_call: NA
cdr3_nt: TGTGCCAGCAGCAAAACTAGCGGGGGACTAAGACCTAACAATGAGCAGTTCTTC; cdr3_aa: CASSKTSGGLRPNNEQFF; j_call: TRBJ2-1; v_call: TRBV11-1; clone_size: many; d_call: TRBD2
cdr3_nt: TGTGCCAGCAGCGGGCGAACTAGCGGGGGGGCCTACGAGCAGTACTTC; cdr3_aa: CASSGRTSGGAYEQYF; j_call: TRBJ2-7; v_call: TRBV3-1; clone_size: few; d_call: TRBD2
cdr3_nt: TGTGCCAGCAGTTTCTCATCGAGGCGGTACGAGCAGTACTTC; cdr3_aa: CASSFSSRRYEQYF; j_call: TRBJ2-7; v_call: TRBV27; clone_size: NA; d_call: NA
cdr3_nt: TGTGCCAGCACCATTAACAGGGTAGACACTGAAGCTTTCTTT; cdr3_aa: CASTINRVDTEAFF; j_call: TRBJ1-1; v_call: TRBV7-9; clone_size: NA; d_call: NA
cdr3_nt: TGCGCCAGCAGCCAAATAGCGGGACCCTCCTACAATGAGCAGTTCTTC; cdr3_aa: CASSQIAGPSYNEQFF; j_call: TRBJ2-1; v_call: TRBV4-3; clone_size: NA; d_call: TRBD2
cdr3_nt: TGCGCCAGCAGCCCGGACCTGGGATCGAGAGGCTACACCTTC; cdr3_aa: CASSPDLGSRGYTF; j_call: TRBJ1-2; v_call: TRBV5-1; clone_size: many; d_call: NA
cdr3_nt: TGTGCCAGCAGCGGCGGACTCCCTTACTACAATGAGCAGTTCTTC; cdr3_aa: CASSGGLPYYNEQFF; j_call: TRBJ2-1; v_call: TRBV9; clone_size: NA; d_call: NA
cdr3_nt: TGTGCCAGCAGCTGGACAGGGGCGGTGGAGACCCAGTACTTC; cdr3_aa: CASSWTGAVETQYF; j_call: TRBJ2-5; v_call: TRBV5-6; clone_size: few; d_call: TRBD1
cdr3_nt: TGTGCCAGCAGCTGGACAGGGGTCTACGAGCAGTACTTC; cdr3_aa: CASSWTGVYEQYF; j_call: TRBJ2-7; v_call: TRBV12-3/TRBV12-4; clone_size: few; d_call: TRBD1
cdr3_nt: TGTGCCAGCAGCTCCTTCACCGAGCAGTTCTTC; cdr3_aa: CASSSFTEQFF; j_call: TRBJ2-1; v_call: TRBV5-6; clone_size: few; d_call: NA
cdr3_nt: TGTGCCAGCAGTTCGATGACGGACAGGTCTCGCTCCTACGAGCAGTACTTC; cdr3_aa: CASSSMTDRSRSYEQYF; j_call: TRBJ2-7; v_call: TRBV6-5; clone_size: NA; d_call: TRBD1
cdr3_nt: TGTGCCAGCAGTTTGAGACTAGAGCAGTTCTTC; cdr3_aa: CASSLRLEQFF; j_call: TRBJ2-1; v_call: TRBV12-3/TRBV12-4; clone_size: NA; d_call: NA
cdr3_nt: TGCAGTGCTCCGGGGGCCCATTATTACAATGAGCAGTTCTTC; cdr3_aa: CSAPGAHYYNEQFF; j_call: TRBJ2-1; v_call: TRBV20-1; clone_size: NA; d_call: NA
cdr3_nt: TGTGCCAGCAGCTTGTTCCTGAATCAGCCCCAGCATTTT; cdr3_aa: CASSLFLNQPQHF; j_call: TRBJ1-5; v_call: TRBV5-5; clone_size: many; d_call: NA
cdr3_nt: TGTGCCAGCAGCTTGGGGACAGGGAGGTTCGAAGCTTTCTTT; cdr3_aa: CASSLGTGRFEAFF; j_call: TRBJ1-1; v_call: TRBV5-4; clone_size: NA; d_call: TRBD1
cdr3_nt: TGCAGCGTTGTTGGGGGGCGGGAGAACCAGGCGAGCACTGAAGCTTTCTTT; cdr3_aa: CSVVGGRENQASTEAFF; j_call: TRBJ1-1; v_call: TRBV29-1; clone_size: few; d_call: NA
cdr3_nt: TGTGCCAGCAGCAATCTAGCGTCCAGCGAGCAGTACTTC; cdr3_aa: CASSNLASSEQYF; j_call: TRBJ2-7; v_call: TRBV7-9; clone_size: many; d_call: NA
cdr3_nt: TGTGCCAGCAGTTTAGCGTCGACTAGCGGGGAGACCCAGTACTTC; cdr3_aa: CASSLASTSGETQYF; j_call: TRBJ2-5; v_call: TRBV12-3/TRBV12-4; clone_size: NA; d_call: TRBD2
cdr3_nt: TGTGCCACCAGCAGACCTCAGGCCTCCTACGAGCAGTACTTC; cdr3_aa: CATSRPQASYEQYF; j_call: TRBJ2-7; v_call: TRBV15; clone_size: few; d_call: NA
cdr3_nt: TGTGCCAGCAGCGCGGTGGCAGGGAGGGAGCAGTACTTC; cdr3_aa: CASSAVAGREQYF; j_call: TRBJ2-7; v_call: TRBV9; clone_size: NA; d_call: NA
cdr3_nt: TGTGCCAGCAGCTTAAATAGTAGGGAGACCCAGTACTTC; cdr3_aa: CASSLNSRETQYF; j_call: TRBJ2-5; v_call: TRBV7-2; clone_size: NA; d_call: NA
cdr3_nt: TGTGCCAGCAGTTACGGCCAGCCAGAGACCCAGTACTTC; cdr3_aa: CASSYGQPETQYF; j_call: TRBJ2-5; v_call: TRBV6-2/TRBV6-3; clone_size: few; d_call: NA
cdr3_nt: TGTGCCAGCATGGACAGGGGGCTGCAGGAGCAGTTCTTC; cdr3_aa: CASMDRGLQEQFF; j_call: TRBJ2-1; v_call: TRBV6-6; clone_size: few; d_call: TRBD1
cdr3_nt: TGTGCCAGCAGCTTAGCGGGTTGGAGAACTAATGAAAAACTGTTTTTT; cdr3_aa: CASSLAGWRTNEKLFF; j_call: TRBJ1-4; v_call: TRBV7-9; clone_size: few; d_call: NA
cdr3_nt: TGCAGCGTGCCCACCGGGACACCCTACGAGCAGTACTTC; cdr3_aa: CSVPTGTPYEQYF; j_call: TRBJ2-7; v_call: TRBV29-1; clone_size: NA; d_call: NA
cdr3_nt: TGTGCCAGCAGCCAAGAGACAGGGGTATACTCCTACAATGAGCAGTTCTTC; cdr3_aa: CASSQETGVYSYNEQFF; j_call: TRBJ2-1; v_call: TRBV3-1; clone_size: NA; d_call: TRBD1
cdr3_nt: TGTGCCAGCAGCCTTGCGGGAGGCGGGGGAACGCAGTATTTT; cdr3_aa: CASSLAGGGGTQYF; j_call: TRBJ2-3; v_call: TRBV3-1; clone_size: NA; d_call: TRBD2
cdr3_nt: TGTGCCAGCAGGCGACGGGGGGGCCTCAATGAGCAGTTCTTC; cdr3_aa: CASRRRGGLNEQFF; j_call: TRBJ2-1; v_call: TRBV27; clone_size: many; d_call: TRBD2
cdr3_nt: TGTGCCAGCAGTTACTTCGGGAACGGGCGCAATGAGCAGTTCTTC; cdr3_aa: CASSYFGNGRNEQFF; j_call: TRBJ2-1; v_call: TRBV6-5; clone_size: many; d_call: NA
cdr3_nt: TGTGCCAGCAGTCCCCAGGCGGAGACCCAGTACTTC; cdr3_aa: CASSPQAETQYF; j_call: TRBJ2-5; v_call: TRBV12-3/TRBV12-4; clone_size: many; d_call: NA